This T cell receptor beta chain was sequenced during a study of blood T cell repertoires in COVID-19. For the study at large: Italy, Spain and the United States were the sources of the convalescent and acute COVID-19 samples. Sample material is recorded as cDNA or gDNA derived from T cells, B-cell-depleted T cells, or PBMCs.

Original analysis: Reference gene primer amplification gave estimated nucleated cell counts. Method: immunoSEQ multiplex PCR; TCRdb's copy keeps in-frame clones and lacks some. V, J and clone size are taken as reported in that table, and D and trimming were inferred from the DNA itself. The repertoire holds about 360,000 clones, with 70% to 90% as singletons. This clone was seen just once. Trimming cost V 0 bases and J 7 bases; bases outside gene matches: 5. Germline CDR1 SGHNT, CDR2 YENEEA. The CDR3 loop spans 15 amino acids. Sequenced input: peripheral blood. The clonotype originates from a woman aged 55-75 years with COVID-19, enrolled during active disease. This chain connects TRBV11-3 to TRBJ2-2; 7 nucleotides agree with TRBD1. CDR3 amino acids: CASSLDVTGHGELFF. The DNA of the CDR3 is TGTGCCAGCAGCTTAGATGTGACAGGGCACGGGGAGCTGTTTTTT.